This T cell receptor beta chain appears in the sequencing data of a study listed by TCRdb under 2016. The library was prepared using RT-PCR. Sequencing was carried out with an Illumina MiSeq. TCRdb redid the processing of the public reads, applying fastp at Q25 and MiXCR, and retained in-frame beta chains. Rows with a matching CDR3 protein are joined into one entry that keeps the most common DNA and genes. Recorded for this sample are about 680,000 distinct CDR3 sequences; 13% to 15% of them occurred a single time. The ten largest clones add up to 3.6% of the sample. There are many counts of this clonotype. The target of this receptor is not known. No much larger clonotype is one base removed from it; base qualities were not supplied. CDR1 and CDR2 are drawn from the germline V gene (reference sequence): LGHDT, YNNKEL. From the cysteine up to the phenylalanine, the CDR3 has a length of 15 residues. The retained sequence is limited to the CDR3, 45 bases, with the frame set at the first base. V is cut by 6 bases and J by 5 bases, and the space between the germline ends is 17 bases.

The sequence was obtained from a female donor in good health, serving as a healthy control. Sequencing input: memory CD4+ T cells from blood. The sequence joins TRBV3-1 to TRBJ2-1, with the D gene call left open. The bases read TGTGCCAGCAGTCGTATTAGGATGGGCAACAATGAGCAGTTCTTC. This encodes CASSRIRMGNNEQFF.